The next 30 T cell receptor beta chains were all read from a single sample in a study of naive and memory T cell subsets. An oligonucleotide containing a UMI was ligated to the 3' end of TCR cDNA. Amplification of ligated cDNA took four PCR rounds with SP2 and nested alpha and beta constant primers. TCRdb used MiXCR to reprocess the 5' RACE reads, holding one entry per CDR3 protein. The table records 45,000 to 55,000 distinct CDR3 sequences, approximately 4.5% of them present only once. These receptor sequences come from a female donor in good health.

This clonotype was counted ten times or more. The chain joins TRBV4-2 to TRBJ2-5; perhaps TRBD1 as D (6 bases). This CDR3 contains 15 residues. Germline V CDR1 and CDR2: LGHNA, YNFKEQ. The V and J ends lost 2 bases and 1 base respectively, with 11 bases between them. In DNA, the CDR3 is TGTGCCAGCAGCCAACTTGGGGGCCCCCAAGAGACCCAGTACTTC. Translating gives CASSQLGGPQETQYF.

The gene calls are TRBV4-3 and TRBJ1-2, with D possibly being TRBD1 (6 bases). The CDR3 has 15 residues. Germline CDR1 is LGHNA and CDR2 is YSLEER. The ends were cut back, 0 bases at V and 7 bases at J, with 15 bases in the middle. CDR3 region: CASSQDRAGVGGYTF. CDR3 DNA sequence: TGCGCCAGCAGCCAAGATAGGGCAGGGGTAGGTGGCTACACCTTC.

This clonotype was seen ten or more times. The chain employs TRBV20-1 and TRBJ2-2, with 14 bases that match TRBD2. The junction had 6 bases not matched to a gene; V was cut back by 1 base and J by 5 bases. The germline V gene encodes CDR1 DFQATT and CDR2 SNEGSKA (reference sequence). CDR3 length: 17 amino acids. CDR3 sequence: CSARAGTSGSGTGELFF. For the CDR3, the DNA is TGCAGTGCTAGAGCCGGGACTAGCGGGAGCGGAACCGGGGAGCTGTTTTTT.

This clonotype was detected many times. This chain links TRBV18 with TRBJ2-7; D perhaps matches TRBD2 (6 bases). The CDR3 spans 17 residues. V lost 3 bases and J 7 bases, leaving 25 bases between the germline ends. CDR1 KGHSH and CDR2 LQKENI come from the germline V gene. The CDR3 sequence: CASSPPGGGASREEQYF. The CDR3 DNA reads as TGTGCCAGCTCACCTCCGGGTGGAGGGGCTTCGAGGGAGGAGCAGTACTTC.

This clonotype has at least ten counts. The chain uses TRBV6-2 or TRBV6-3 and TRBJ2-7; D perhaps matches TRBD2 (6 bases). The CDR3 has 20 residues. From germline, CDR1 is MNHEY and CDR2 SVGEGT. V shed 0 bases and J shed 0 bases, with 24 bases lying between them. This CDR3 is CASSYSLEESGRASSYEQYF. DNA for the CDR3: TGTGCCAGCAGTTACTCCCTCGAAGAGAGCGGGCGGGCTAGCTCCTACGAGCAGTACTTC.

Points on this clonotype: With a much larger clone just one base away, this may be a read error. The chain uses TRBV29-1 and TRBJ2-5; no clear D gene. Per the germline V gene, CDR1 is SQVTM and CDR2 is ANQGSEA. With 7 bases removed from V and 1 base from J, the gap between germline ends came to 10 bases. The CDR3 has 12 residues. The CDR3 DNA follows: TGCAGCGGGACGGAGTGCCAAGAGACCCAGTACTTC. Its translation: CSGTECQETQYF.

This clonotype occurred many times. The V and J genes are TRBV28 and TRBJ2-7, with D hard to call. This CDR3 has 13 amino acids. V shed 3 bases and J shed 5 bases, with 11 bases lying between them. Germline lookup yields CDR1 MDHEN and CDR2 SYDVKM. Here the CDR3 reads CASSLVSPHEQYF. CDR3 bases: TGTGCCAGCAGTTTGGTGTCTCCCCACGAGCAGTACTTC.

This clonotype was counted ten times or more. CDR3 coding DNA: TGTGCCAGCAGTCCTCCCGGGACATCATCCTACAATGAGCAGTTCTTC. Translated, it gives CASSPPGTSSYNEQFF. This rearrangement joins TRBV7-2 to TRBJ2-1; possibly TRBD1 for D (6 bases). This CDR3 is 16 amino acids long. Germline CDR1 and CDR2: SGHTA and FQGNSA. V was trimmed by 6 bases and J by 1 base, leaving 16 bases between them.

This clonotype was observed many times. The chain links TRBV28 to TRBJ2-1; no definite D call. CDR1 and CDR2 (germline): MDHEN, SYDVKM. The CDR3 loop spans 13 amino acids. The ends were cut back, 4 bases at V and 4 bases at J, with 8 bases in the middle. The CDR3, as DNA: TGTGCCAGCAGTTCACAAATGTACAATGAGCAGTTCTTC. The encoded protein is CASSSQMYNEQFF.

This clonotype was observed a few times. The chain carries TRBV20-1 and TRBJ1-4; 7 nucleotides match TRBD1. The CDR3 runs 16 residues. Losses at the gene ends were 6 bases for V and 5 bases for J; bases not matched to a gene: 15. CDR1 is DFQATT and CDR2 is SNEGSKA in the germline V gene (reference sequence). The chain's CDR3 is CSALTPPGTENEKLFF. The CDR3 DNA reads as TGCAGTGCACTTACGCCCCCCGGGACAGAAAATGAAAAACTGTTTTTT.

This clonotype has a count of ten or more. The rearrangement uses TRBV7-9 and TRBJ2-7; possibly TRBD1 for D (5 bases). From germline, CDR1 is SEHNR and CDR2 FQNEAQ (reference sequence). The CDR3 extends over 13 amino acids. V was clipped by 0 bases and J by 4 bases, with 7 bases between them. This CDR3 reads CASSLARGYEQYF. As DNA, the CDR3 is TGTGCCAGCAGCTTAGCTAGGGGTTACGAGCAGTACTTC.

Note on this clonotype: Germline and junction disagree at one end, which may indicate a read error. The chain has TRBV20-1 and TRBJ2-2, with D tentatively TRBD1 (6 bases). CDR1 is DFQATT and CDR2 is SNEGSKA in the germline V gene (reference sequence). CDR3 length: 17 residues. Here the CDR3 reads CSARERETGVWPGELFF. The CDR3 nucleotides are TGCAGTGCTCGAGAGAGAGAGACAGGAGTATGGCCCGGGGAGCTGTTTTTT.

A note on this clonotype: This clone may be a read error of a much larger clone one base away. This CDR3 reads CSARDPKRQARNEQFF. The CDR3 nucleotides are TGCAGTGCTAGAGATCCTAAGCGACAAGCCAGGAATGAGCAGTTCTTC. The chain carries TRBV20-1 and TRBJ2-1; D not resolved. The CDR3 has 16 residues. Trimming shortened V by 0 bases and J by 7 bases, and 19 bases separated the two germline ends. The germline V gene encodes CDR1 DFQATT and CDR2 SNEGSKA (reference sequence).

There are many counts of this clonotype. The chain has TRBV13 and TRBJ2-1; D is possibly TRBD2 (6 bases). The CDR3 consists of 16 residues. Trimming took off 0 bases at V and 0 bases at J, with 9 bases between the two ends. From germline, CDR1 is PRHDT and CDR2 FYEKMQ (reference sequence). The DNA of the CDR3 is TGTGCCAGCAGCTTAGGATCGGGGGACTCCTACAATGAGCAGTTCTTC. It codes for CASSLGSGDSYNEQFF.

This clonotype was seen a few times. The rearrangement uses TRBV29-1 and TRBJ1-1, with TRBD1 as a possible D gene (5 bases). Germline V lookup: CDR1 SQVTM, CDR2 ANQGSEA. The CDR3 has 15 residues. V dropped 6 bases and J dropped 1 base, with 18 bases sitting between them. CDR3 loop: CSVRDYRSRNTEAFF. CDR3 in DNA: TGCAGCGTCCGGGACTACCGATCCCGGAACACTGAAGCTTTCTTT.

The sample holds many counts of this clonotype. In nucleotides, the CDR3 is TGTGCCAGCTTAACCGGGAGCGGCGGCTTCGATGAGCAGTTCTTC. Protein sequence: CASLTGSGGFDEQFF. The chain joins TRBV12-3 or TRBV12-4 to TRBJ2-1, with D possibly being TRBD2 (6 bases). This CDR3 spans 15 amino acids. V was cut by 8 bases and J by 8 bases, with 22 bases left in between.

This chain uses TRBV5-8 with TRBJ2-7; tentatively, D is TRBD1 (6 bases). Trimming removed 4 bases at V and 9 bases at J, with 17 bases between. In germline, CDR1 is SGHTS, CDR2 YDEGEE. The CDR3 has 13 residues. The CDR3 is CASSIPQGPRQYF. The CDR3 DNA reads as TGTGCCAGCAGCATACCACAGGGACCTAGGCAGTACTTC.

This clonotype was observed many times. The CDR3 region is CASSPQTSMSSYEQYF. CDR3 coding DNA: TGTGCCAGCAGCCCCCAGACTAGCATGAGCTCCTACGAGCAGTACTTC. The gene calls are TRBV14 and TRBJ2-7; TRBD2 aligns across 7 bases. The germline V gene encodes CDR1 SGHDN and CDR2 FVKESK. The junction had 9 bases not matched to a gene; V was cut back by 4 bases and J by 0 bases. CDR3 size: 16 residues.

This clonotype was detected ten times or more. The chain uses TRBV28 and TRBJ1-5; D is unclear. V gave up 3 bases and J gave up 1 base, with 10 bases separating them. The CDR3 runs 15 residues. Germline CDR1 is MDHEN and CDR2 is SYDVKM. CDR3 sequence reads: CASSFRGGSNQPQHF. CDR3 DNA sequence: TGTGCCAGCAGTTTTCGGGGTGGGAGCAATCAGCCCCAGCATTTT.

At least ten counts were recorded for this clonotype. The V and J genes are TRBV5-1 and TRBJ2-6; a weak D match, TRBD1 (6 bases). This CDR3 region has 18 residues. CDR1 and CDR2 (germline): SGHRS, YFSETQ. V was shortened by 4 bases and J by 2 bases, with 19 bases between the two germline ends. The CDR3 nucleotides read TGCGCCAGCAGCCTCGGGACAAAATCCGGGGCTGGGGCCAACGTCCTGACTTTC. As protein: CASSLGTKSGAGANVLTF.

This clonotype occurred many times. This rearrangement joins TRBV6-5 to TRBJ1-1; the D gene is possibly TRBD1 (5 bases). The germline V and J ends were trimmed by 0 bases and 10 bases, with 18 bases remaining between them. Looked up from germline, CDR1 is MNHEY and CDR2 is SVGAGI. The CDR3 spans 15 residues. The CDR3 protein is CASSYSGPLQGRAFF. The CDR3 DNA follows: TGTGCCAGCAGTTACTCTGGACCTTTGCAGGGACGAGCTTTCTTT.

This clonotype was recorded many times. The chain joins TRBV25-1 to TRBJ1-2; D call uncertain. The V gene lost 4 bases and the J gene lost 1 base, with 7 bases spanning the gap. This CDR3 is built from 13 residues. In germline, CDR1 is MGHDK, CDR2 SYGVNS. The CDR3 nucleotides read TGTGCCAGCAGTGTGGGCATTAACTATGGCTACACCTTC. Translated: CASSVGINYGYTF.

The sample holds many counts of this clonotype. The chain has TRBV6-1 and TRBJ2-3; possible D gene TRBD1, 6 bases. Looked up from germline, CDR1 is MNHNS and CDR2 is SASEGT. The CDR3 runs to 15 residues. V was clipped by 4 bases and J by 5 bases, with 16 bases between them. This CDR3 reads CASSARAGERDTQYF. The CDR3 bases are TGTGCCAGCAGTGCGAGGGCAGGGGAAAGAGATACGCAGTATTTT.

In this sample, this clonotype turned up many times. The rearrangement links TRBV10-3 to TRBJ2-7, with 8 bases identical to TRBD2. Germline trimming cut 6 bases from V and 3 bases from J; bases unmatched to any gene: 10. The CDR3 contains 15 residues. Germline CDR1 reads ENHRY; CDR2 reads SYGVKD. The CDR3 DNA reads TGTGCCATCAGACCAGCGGGAGTTGGAGGCTACGAGCAGTACTTC. Translated, it gives CAIRPAGVGGYEQYF.

This clonotype was seen repeatedly, ten times or more. The genes are TRBV9 and TRBJ2-1, with a possible D match to TRBD2 (5 bases). The CDR3 has 18 residues. Germline V gene sequence: CDR1 SGDLS, CDR2 YYNGEE. V lost 0 bases and J 0 bases, leaving 16 bases between the germline ends. The DNA of the CDR3 is TGTGCCAGCAGCGTAGGAGGGAGTTCCGTCAGCTCCTACAATGAGCAGTTCTTC. Protein product: CASSVGGSSVSSYNEQFF.

This clonotype has only a few counts. V usage is TRBV20-1 and J usage is TRBJ2-5; 10 bases line up with TRBD2. CDR1 is DFQATT, CDR2 SNEGSKA, per germline (reference sequence). V lost 3 bases to trimming and J lost 0 bases; unmatched junction nucleotides: 10. The CDR3 runs to 17 residues. The CDR3 bases are TGCAGTGCTAGGAGGGTTCTAGCGGGAGCCCACCAAGAGACCCAGTACTTC. Translated, it gives CSARRVLAGAHQETQYF.

This clonotype occurred many times. The chain links TRBV3-1 to TRBJ2-7; the match to TRBD2 covers 14 bases. Losses at the gene ends were 4 bases for V and 4 bases for J; bases not matched to a gene: 6. The CDR3 runs to 16 residues. The germline CDR1 and CDR2 sequences are LGHDT and YNNKEL (reference sequence). CDR3 bases: TGTGCCAGCAGCCCCCAAGGGACTAGCGGGAGTTACGAGCAGTACTTC. Amino acids: CASSPQGTSGSYEQYF.

There are many counts of this clonotype. V is TRBV7-2 and J is TRBJ2-7, with 9 positions matching TRBD2. Trimming took 4 bases from V and 4 from J; bases not matched to a gene: 8. The CDR3 is 15 amino acids. In germline, CDR1 is SGHTA, CDR2 FQGNSA. CDR3 bases: TGTGCCAGCAGCTCCCAAGGGGCGGGAGGGTACGAGCAGTACTTC. Protein: CASSSQGAGGYEQYF.

The table lists this clonotype with many counts. This chain connects TRBV6-2 or TRBV6-3 to TRBJ2-1; unclear D gene. V lost 5 bases to trimming and J lost 7 bases, with 9 bases between them. The germline gives CDR1 MNHEY, CDR2 SVGEGT. This CDR3 has 12 residues. The DNA for the CDR3 is TGTGCCAGCAGTGCTACGTGGAATGAGCAGTTCTTC. Translation: CASSATWNEQFF.

The rearrangement uses TRBV20-1 and TRBJ2-4; D unclear. The germline V gene encodes CDR1 DFQATT and CDR2 SNEGSKA (reference sequence). CDR3 length: 14 residues. V dropped 3 bases and J dropped 0 bases, with 9 bases sitting between them. Here the CDR3 DNA reads TGCAGTGCTAGGGTTTCCTTAGCCAAAAACATTCAGTACTTC. Protein product: CSARVSLAKNIQYF.